The present T cell receptor (beta chain) was sequenced within a study of CD8 T cells in ankylosing spondylitis. Study-wide findings and caveats: Several of the motif variants were reported before in synovial fluid and blood from reactive arthritis. Significantly higher representation of disease-linked clones was reported for matched ankylosing spondylitis synovial fluid. The study identified a TCR beta motif of fewer than 10 highly homologous variants that appeared characteristic of ankylosing spondylitis blood.

As the method for making TCR beta libraries, quantitative 5'-RACE with molecular barcodes was used. MiXCR was run by TCRdb on the 5' RACE reads, yielding one entry per CDR3 protein. Among tens of thousands of distinct CDR3 sequences, about 6% were seen once, and the ten largest hold around 5%. Relative to its sample, this clonotype is medium-sized. Its antigen is unidentified. CDR3 size: 15 residues. V lost 2 bases to trimming and J lost 9 bases, with 17 bases between them. Per germline, CDR1 SGHTA and CDR2 FQGNSA. The rearrangement links TRBV7-2 to TRBJ2-1; TRBD1 might be the D (5 bases). This sequence was found in a male donor with ankylosing spondylitis. Sequences were obtained from synovial fluid, either unsorted or a sorted T cell fraction (not recorded which). The CDR3 coding sequence is TGTGCCAGCAGCTTAACAGGTGATCCCCACACTGAGCAGTTCTTC. This translates into CASSLTGDPHTEQFF.